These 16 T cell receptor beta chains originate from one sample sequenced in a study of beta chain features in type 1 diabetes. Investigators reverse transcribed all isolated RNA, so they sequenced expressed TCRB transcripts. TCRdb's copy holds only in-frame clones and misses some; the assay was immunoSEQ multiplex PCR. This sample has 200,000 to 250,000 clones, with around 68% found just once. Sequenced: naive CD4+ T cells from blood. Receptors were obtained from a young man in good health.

Here the CDR3 DNA reads TGCAGCGTTGTCGGACCCAGTATCTCCTACGAGCAGTACTTC. It specifies CSVVGPSISYEQYF. V gene TRBV29-1 combines with J gene TRBJ2-7, with unresolved D. With 4 bases removed from V and 0 bases from J, the gap between germline ends came to 13 bases. CDR1 SQVTM and CDR2 ANQGSEA come from the germline V gene. This CDR3 has 14 amino acids.

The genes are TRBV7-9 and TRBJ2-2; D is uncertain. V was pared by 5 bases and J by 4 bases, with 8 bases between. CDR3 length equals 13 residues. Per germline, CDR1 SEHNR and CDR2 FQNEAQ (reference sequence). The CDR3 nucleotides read TGTGCCAGCAGCCCCGACCCCACCGGGGAGCTGTTTTTT. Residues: CASSPDPTGELFF.

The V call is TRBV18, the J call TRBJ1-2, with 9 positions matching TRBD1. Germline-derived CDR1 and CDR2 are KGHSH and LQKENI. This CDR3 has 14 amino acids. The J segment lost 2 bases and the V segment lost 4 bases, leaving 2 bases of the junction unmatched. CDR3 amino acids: CASSRGTGNYGYTF. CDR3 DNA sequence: TGTGCCAGCTCACGTGGGACAGGGAACTATGGCTACACCTTC.

The CDR3 DNA follows: TGTGCCAGCAGCCCGGGGGGAAAAGAAAATGAGCAGTTCTTC. As protein: CASSPGGKENEQFF. The chain links TRBV9 to TRBJ2-1, with 7 positions matching TRBD2. Germline V CDR1 and CDR2: SGDLS, YYNGEE. Trimming took 4 bases from V and 7 from J; bases not matched to a gene: 8. The CDR3 length is 14 residues. The entire variable domain, with the rest obtained from reference TRBV9 and TRBJ2-1, is as follows: DSGVTQTPKHLITATGQRVTLRCSPRSGDLSVYWYQQSLDQGLQFLIQYYNGEERAKGNILERFSAQQFPDLHSELNLSSLELGDSALYFCASSPGGKENEQFFGPGTRLTVL.

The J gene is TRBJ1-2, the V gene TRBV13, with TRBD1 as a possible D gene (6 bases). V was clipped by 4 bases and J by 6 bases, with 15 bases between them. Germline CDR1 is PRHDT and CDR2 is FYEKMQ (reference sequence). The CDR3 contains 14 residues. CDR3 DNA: TGTGCCAGCAGCTCCTCTGGGAGGGGGGATGGCTACACCTTC. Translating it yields CASSSSGRGDGYTF.

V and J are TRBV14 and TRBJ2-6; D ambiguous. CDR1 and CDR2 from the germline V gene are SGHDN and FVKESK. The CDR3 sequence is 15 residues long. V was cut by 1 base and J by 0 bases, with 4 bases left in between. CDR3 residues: CASSQGGSGANVLTF. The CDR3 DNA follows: TGTGCCAGCAGCCAAGGTGGCTCTGGGGCCAACGTCCTGACTTTC.

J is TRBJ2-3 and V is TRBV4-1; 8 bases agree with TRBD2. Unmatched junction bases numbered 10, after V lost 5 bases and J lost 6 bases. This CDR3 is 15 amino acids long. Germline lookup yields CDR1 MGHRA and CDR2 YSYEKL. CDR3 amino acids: CASSFLAGTPDTQYF. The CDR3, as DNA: TGCGCCAGCAGCTTCTTAGCGGGAACGCCCGATACGCAGTATTTT.

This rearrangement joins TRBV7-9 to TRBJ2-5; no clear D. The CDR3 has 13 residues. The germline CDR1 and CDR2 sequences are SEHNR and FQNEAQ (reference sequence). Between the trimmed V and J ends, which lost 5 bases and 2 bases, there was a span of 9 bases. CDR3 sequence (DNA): TGTGCCAGCAGCCCCGACTGGCAAGAGACCCAGTACTTC. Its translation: CASSPDWQETQYF.

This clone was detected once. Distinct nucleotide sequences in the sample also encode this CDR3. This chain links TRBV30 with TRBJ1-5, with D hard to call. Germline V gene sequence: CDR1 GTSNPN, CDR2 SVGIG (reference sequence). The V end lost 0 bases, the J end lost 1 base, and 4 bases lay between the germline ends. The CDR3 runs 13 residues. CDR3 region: CAWSVGSNQPQHF. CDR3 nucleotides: TGTGCCTGGAGTGTAGGAAGCAATCAGCCCCAGCATTTT.

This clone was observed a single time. For the CDR3, the DNA is TGTGCCAGCAGTTTGTCGGGTCGCACAGATACGCAGTATTTT. Translating gives CASSLSGRTDTQYF. The chain uses TRBV28 and TRBJ2-3; D is unresolved. Germline values: CDR1 MDHEN, CDR2 SYDVKM. The CDR3 has 14 amino acids. V shed 3 bases and J shed 1 base, with 8 bases lying between them.

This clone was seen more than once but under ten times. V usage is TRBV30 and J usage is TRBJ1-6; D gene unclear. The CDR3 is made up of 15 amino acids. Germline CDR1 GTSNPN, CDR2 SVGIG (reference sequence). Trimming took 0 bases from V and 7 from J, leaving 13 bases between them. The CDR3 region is CAWSVLERANSPLHF. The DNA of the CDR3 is TGTGCCTGGAGTGTACTCGAGAGGGCCAATTCACCCCTCCACTTT.

The CDR3 protein is CASSANPRQVTAKEQYF. The CDR3 nucleotides are TGTGCCAGCAGCGCGAATCCCAGACAGGTTACCGCTAAGGAGCAGTACTTC. The V gene is TRBV9, the J gene TRBJ2-7; D may be TRBD1 (6 bases). V was shortened by 3 bases and J by 7 bases, with 26 bases between the two germline ends. The CDR3 is made up of 17 amino acids. Germline CDR1 reads SGDLS; CDR2 reads YYNGEE.

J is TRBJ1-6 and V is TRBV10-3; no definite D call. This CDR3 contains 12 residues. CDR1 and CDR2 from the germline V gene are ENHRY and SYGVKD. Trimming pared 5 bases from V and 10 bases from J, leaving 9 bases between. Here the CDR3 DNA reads TGTGCCATCAGTCGGACGGGGTCACCCCTCCACTTT. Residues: CAISRTGSPLHF.

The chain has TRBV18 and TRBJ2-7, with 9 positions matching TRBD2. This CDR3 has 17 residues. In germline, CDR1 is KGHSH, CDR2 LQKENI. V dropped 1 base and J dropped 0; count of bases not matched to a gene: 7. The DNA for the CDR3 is TGTGCCAGCTCACCACTCCGTGGTAGCGGGGGCTCCTACGAGCAGTACTTC. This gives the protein CASSPLRGSGGSYEQYF.

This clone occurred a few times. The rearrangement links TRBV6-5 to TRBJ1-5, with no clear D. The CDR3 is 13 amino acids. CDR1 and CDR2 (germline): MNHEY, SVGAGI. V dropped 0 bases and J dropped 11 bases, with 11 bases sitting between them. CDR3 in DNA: TGTGCCAGCAGTTACTCCGCGTCTAAGGCCCAGCATTTT. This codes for CASSYSASKAQHF.

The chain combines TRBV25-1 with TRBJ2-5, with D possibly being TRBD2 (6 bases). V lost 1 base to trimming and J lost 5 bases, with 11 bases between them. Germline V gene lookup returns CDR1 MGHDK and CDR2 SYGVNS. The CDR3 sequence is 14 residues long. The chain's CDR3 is CASSELGGRETQYF. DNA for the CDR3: TGTGCCAGCAGTGAATTGGGGGGAAGGGAGACCCAGTACTTC.